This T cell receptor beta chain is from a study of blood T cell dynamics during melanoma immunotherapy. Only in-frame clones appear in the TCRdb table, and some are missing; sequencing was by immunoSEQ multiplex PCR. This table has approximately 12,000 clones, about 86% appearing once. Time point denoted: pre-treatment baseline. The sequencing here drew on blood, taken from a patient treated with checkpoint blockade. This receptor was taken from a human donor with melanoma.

CDR3 DNA sequence: TGTGCCAGCAGTACCAACTACGAGCAGTACTTC. It yields the protein CASSTNYEQYF. The genes are TRBV6-5 and TRBJ2-7; the D is unclear. The V and J ends lost 5 bases and 3 bases respectively, with 5 bases between them. CDR1 and CDR2 (germline): MNHEY, SVGAGI. The CDR3 loop spans 11 amino acids.